These T cell receptor beta chains were read from a single sample in a study of identical twins. TCRdb independently ran MiXCR on the 5' RACE reads; one entry per CDR3 protein. Seen here are roughly 260,000 distinct CDR3 sequences, about 14% observed once, and the top ten hold 8.8%. The sample taken for sequencing was memory (CD45RO+) T cells sorted from blood. Source of these receptors: a woman aged 18 to 35 in good health. The CDR3 runs from the conserved cysteine through the conserved F or W. Fields, in order: V gene, J gene, D gene, CDR3 protein. D genes are given only for firm matches.

TRBV28	TRBJ2-7	TRBD2	CASSYGLAQRF
TRBV29-1	TRBJ1-1	.	CSVKYGRTEAFF
TRBV18	TRBJ1-5	TRBD1	CASTRDRGVQPQHF
TRBV12-3/TRBV12-4	TRBJ1-1	.	CASSHEGTEAFF
TRBV7-2	TRBJ2-3	.	CASSRPTDTQYF
TRBV15	TRBJ1-4	.	CATSRVGHEKLFF
TRBV27	TRBJ2-7	.	CASSSGLPYEQYF
TRBV20-1	TRBJ2-1	.	CSASGSDLGSVLPSNEQFF
TRBV14	TRBJ2-7	.	CASSRGPLKYF
TRBV14	TRBJ1-4	.	CASSGWGEKLFF
TRBV5-6	TRBJ1-6	.	CATHIRDSPLHF
TRBV3-1	TRBJ2-7	TRBD2	CASSLRTSGSWEQYF
TRBV27	TRBJ1-2	.	CASRLNRESNYGYTF
TRBV7-2	TRBJ2-3	TRBD1	CASSGTGTTDTQYF
TRBV18	TRBJ2-5	.	CASSNSEETQYF
TRBV7-8	TRBJ2-7	.	CASSLFGHSYEQYF
TRBV12-3/TRBV12-4	TRBJ2-3	TRBD2	CASRSSGLETDTQYF
TRBV20-1	TRBJ1-2	.	CSAVGRTNYGYTF
TRBV20-1	TRBJ2-3	.	CSTAGTDTQYF
TRBV29-1	TRBJ1-1	.	CSVVGRTRATEAFF
TRBV7-9	TRBJ2-1	.	CASSLSTHNEQFF
TRBV7-3	TRBJ2-1	TRBD2	CASSLMGGGSYNEQFF
TRBV11-3	TRBJ2-5	.	CASSSGPRETQYF
TRBV7-7	TRBJ2-3	TRBD2	CASSQTQTSETQYF
TRBV12-3/TRBV12-4	TRBJ2-3	.	CASSLFETDTQYF
TRBV7-2	TRBJ2-7	.	CASSLSRDVYYEQYF
TRBV20-1	TRBJ2-7	.	CSAREGPGSREQYF
TRBV6-1	TRBJ1-1	TRBD1	CASSTGQYTEAFF
TRBV20-1	TRBJ2-6	.	CSATGPFSGANVLTF
TRBV20-1	TRBJ1-4	.	CSAFDRFGEKLFF
TRBV6-2/TRBV6-3	TRBJ2-6	.	CATKAGSSGANVLTF
TRBV3-1	TRBJ2-7	.	CASSKGTLEQYF
TRBV2	TRBJ1-1	.	CASSDRGTEAFF